What follows are 22 T cell receptor beta chains derived from one specimen sequenced in a study of identical twins. Using its own MiXCR run on the 5' RACE reads, TCRdb lists one record per CDR3 protein. The data show some 440,000 distinct CDR3 sequences, approximately 24% seen once. This sample was also put to use in a study of T cells expressing NK-cell markers.

The sample consisted of CD4+ T cells sorted from blood. These receptors came from a woman younger than 30 in good health.

This clonotype turned up a few times. V usage is TRBV12-3 or TRBV12-4 and J usage is TRBJ1-1, with TRBD1 matching 10 bases. The J segment lost 8 bases and the V segment lost 10 bases, leaving 10 bases of the junction unmatched. The CDR3 has 13 amino acids. The CDR3: CATVLTGGLEAFF. CDR3 bases: TGTGCCACCGTATTGACAGGGGGCTTGGAAGCTTTCTTT.

V gene TRBV28 combines with J gene TRBJ2-5; D uncertain. V was cut by 3 bases and J by 2 bases, with 4 bases left in between. Germline CDR1 MDHEN, CDR2 SYDVKM. This CDR3 spans 12 amino acids. The CDR3 DNA is TGTGCCAGCAGTTTTCAGCAAGAGACCCAGTACTTC. Its protein is CASSFQQETQYF.

There are a few counts of this clonotype. The chain couples TRBV14 to TRBJ2-1; 8 bases are shared with TRBD2. The CDR3 consists of 14 residues. J was trimmed by 9 bases and V by 4 bases; bases with no gene match: 8. The germline gives CDR1 SGHDN, CDR2 FVKESK. CDR3 loop: CASSRGLALREQFF. Written as DNA, the CDR3 is TGTGCCAGCAGCCGAGGACTAGCTCTACGTGAGCAGTTCTTC.

V gene TRBV20-1 combines with J gene TRBJ2-7; 7 nucleotides line up with TRBD1. Germline V gene lookup returns CDR1 DFQATT and CDR2 SNEGSKA (reference sequence). V lost 4 bases to trimming and J lost 2 bases; unmatched junction nucleotides: 8. The CDR3 extends over 14 amino acids. The CDR3 sequence: CSAKRGLLAYEQYF. The DNA for the CDR3 is TGCAGTGCTAAAAGGGGGCTACTAGCCTACGAGCAGTACTTC.

The V gene is TRBV29-1, the J gene TRBJ2-1, with a tentative D call TRBD1 (6 bases). V shed 7 bases and J shed 6 bases, with 13 bases lying between them. Germline-derived CDR1 and CDR2 are SQVTM and ANQGSEA. The CDR3 runs to 12 residues. CDR3 nucleotides: TGCAGCGCCACCACAGGGCGCAATGAGCAGTTCTTC. It codes for CSATTGRNEQFF.

This clonotype was counted a few times. This sequence joins TRBV12-3 or TRBV12-4 and TRBJ1-5; D is possibly TRBD1 (5 bases). Between the trimmed V and J ends, which lost 1 base and 14 bases, there was a span of 18 bases. There are 14 residues in the CDR3. Written as DNA, the CDR3 is TGTGCCAGCAGTTTAGGTCAAGGGGCGCGCAGAAAGCATTTT. It encodes CASSLGQGARRKHF.

The chain joins TRBV6-1 to TRBJ2-1, with 14 bases that match TRBD2. V dropped 8 bases and J dropped 8; count of bases not matched to a gene: 8. Germline V gene lookup returns CDR1 MNHNS and CDR2 SASEGT. The CDR3 loop spans 15 amino acids. Here the CDR3 DNA reads TGTGCCAGCTCTACCGGGACTAGCGGGAGAGATGAGCAGTTCTTC. It codes for CASSTGTSGRDEQFF.

This chain connects TRBV3-1 to TRBJ2-7; 7 bases are shared with TRBD1. With 4 bases clipped from V and 2 bases from J, the junction kept 2 bases outside the gene matches. Germline-derived CDR1 and CDR2 are LGHDT and YNNKEL (reference sequence). The CDR3 length is 13 residues. The CDR3 loop reads CASSRGQTYEQYF. As DNA, the CDR3 is TGTGCCAGCAGCCGGGGACAGACCTACGAGCAGTACTTC.

J is TRBJ2-7 and V is TRBV10-2; D gene unclear. The length of the CDR3 is 13 residues. Germline CDR1 WSHSY, CDR2 SAAADI. Trimming took off 6 bases at V and 2 bases at J, with 11 bases between the two ends. For the CDR3, the DNA is TGCGCCAGCAGCCGCGGACCGGCCTACGAGCAGTACTTC. Protein: CASSRGPAYEQYF.

This clonotype was recorded a few times. The chain has TRBV3-1 and TRBJ2-6; no firm D call. Trimming left V 7 bases short and J 1 base short, with 5 bases between. Per germline, CDR1 LGHDT and CDR2 YNNKEL (reference sequence). CDR3 length: 13 residues. CDR3 region: CASILSGANVLTF. CDR3 in DNA: TGTGCCAGCATCCTATCTGGGGCCAACGTCCTGACTTTC.

Ten or more counts support this clonotype. The rearrangement uses TRBV2 and TRBJ2-3; D not resolved. CDR1 and CDR2 from the germline V gene are SNHLY and FYNNEI. The CDR3 spans 11 residues. Trimming took 6 bases from V and 5 from J, leaving 6 bases between them. For the CDR3, the DNA is TGTGCCAGCAGCCAAGGAGATACGCAGTATTTT. Translation: CASSQGDTQYF.

This clonotype appeared a few times. V gene TRBV29-1 combines with J gene TRBJ2-7; 8 bases are a match to TRBD1. CDR3 length: 12 amino acids. Germline V gene lookup returns CDR1 SQVTM and CDR2 ANQGSEA. V lost 7 bases, J lost 2 bases, and 4 bases stayed unmatched. CDR3 protein: CSGTTGAYEQYF. CDR3 sequence (DNA): TGCAGCGGTACGACAGGGGCCTACGAGCAGTACTTC.

This sequence joins TRBV5-4 and TRBJ1-4; TRBD1 matches 7 bases. The CDR3 is 14 amino acids. The V segment lost 0 bases and the J segment 5 bases; nucleotides outside the gene matches: 1. Germline CDR1 reads SGHNT; CDR2 reads YYREEE (reference sequence). The CDR3 protein is CASSLEQGNEKLFF. The CDR3 region has the DNA TGTGCCAGCAGCTTGGAACAGGGGAATGAAAAACTGTTTTTT. The whole variable domain, filled in from reference TRBV5-4 and TRBJ1-4, reads ETGVTQSPTHLIKTRGQQVTLRCSSQSGHNTVSWYQQALGQGPQFIFQYYREEENGRGNFPPRFSGLQFPNYSSELNVNALELDDSALYLCASSLEQGNEKLFFGSGTQLSVL.

This clonotype was recorded once. The J gene is TRBJ2-6, the V gene TRBV12-3 or TRBV12-4; 10 bases map to TRBD2. V lost 5 bases to trimming and J lost 2 bases; unmatched junction nucleotides: 6. There are 17 residues in the CDR3. The CDR3 loop reads CASSQSGGGAGANVLTF. The CDR3 nucleotides are TGTGCCAGCAGTCAGAGCGGGGGGGGGGCTGGGGCCAACGTCCTGACTTTC.

This clonotype turned up a few times. V gene TRBV6-1 combines with J gene TRBJ2-1; 7 nucleotides align to TRBD1. The CDR3 totals 16 residues. Germline V gene lookup returns CDR1 MNHNS and CDR2 SASEGT. Trimming at V came to 5 bases and at J to 1 base, leaving 8 bases not matched to a gene. CDR3 DNA sequence: TGTGCCAGCAGTCCCTTACAGGGGCCTTCCTACAATGAGCAGTTCTTC. Protein sequence: CASSPLQGPSYNEQFF.

This sequence joins TRBV29-1 and TRBJ2-1; a possible D gene is TRBD1 (5 bases). V lost 4 bases, J lost 2 bases, and 12 bases lay in between. Germline values: CDR1 SQVTM, CDR2 ANQGSEA. The CDR3 is 14 amino acids. In nucleotides, the CDR3 is TGCAGCGTTGTTGGGTGGGGCGCCTACAATGAGCAGTTCTTC. This encodes CSVVGWGAYNEQFF.

The J gene is TRBJ2-3, the V gene TRBV5-1, with 9 bases aligning to TRBD2. This CDR3 contains 14 residues. V shed 4 bases, J shed 6 bases, and the junction held 6 bases outside the gene matches. The germline CDR1 and CDR2 sequences are SGHRS and YFSETQ. The CDR3 bases are TGCGCCAGCAGCGGTGGCGGGGGGGCCGATACGCAGTATTTT. Encoded protein: CASSGGGGADTQYF.

There are a few counts of this clonotype. This chain uses TRBV7-9 with TRBJ2-2; D may be TRBD2 (5 bases). CDR3 length: 17 amino acids. Germline values: CDR1 SEHNR, CDR2 FQNEAQ (reference sequence). The V and J ends lost 1 base and 1 base respectively, with 13 bases between them. The DNA of the CDR3 is TGTGCCAGCAGCTTAGGAGGGCTTGCAAAGAACACCGGGGAGCTGTTTTTT. Translated: CASSLGGLAKNTGELFF.

This clonotype came up a few times. J is TRBJ2-4 and V is TRBV20-1; TRBD1 aligns across 8 bases. CDR3 length: 13 residues. V dropped 4 bases and J dropped 9; count of bases not matched to a gene: 8. The germline CDR1 and CDR2 sequences are DFQATT and SNEGSKA (reference sequence). In DNA, the CDR3 is TGCAGTGCTACGCAGGGGGCGCCGGGCATTCAGTACTTC. It encodes CSATQGAPGIQYF.

This clonotype was observed a few times. The rearrangement links TRBV6-1 to TRBJ1-6; no clear D gene. Looked up from germline, CDR1 is MNHNS and CDR2 is SASEGT. The ends were cut back, 8 bases at V and 7 bases at J, with 9 bases in the middle. This CDR3 region has 12 residues. CDR3 protein: CASGTQNSPLHF. The CDR3 DNA follows: TGTGCCAGCGGCACCCAAAATTCACCCCTCCACTTT.

This chain uses TRBV7-9 with TRBJ2-1; 7 nucleotides agree with TRBD2. Unmatched junction bases numbered 12, after V lost 5 bases and J lost 2 bases. This CDR3 spans 17 amino acids. Per germline, CDR1 SEHNR and CDR2 FQNEAQ (reference sequence). The CDR3 sequence: CASSPRLSGAAYNEQFF. For the CDR3, the DNA is TGTGCCAGCAGCCCAAGGTTGAGCGGGGCCGCCTACAATGAGCAGTTCTTC.

The chain links TRBV5-1 to TRBJ2-3, with D perhaps being TRBD1 or TRBD2 (6 bases each). The germline V gene has CDR1 SGHRS and CDR2 YFSETQ. The V and J ends lost 1 base and 0 bases respectively, with 15 bases between them. The CDR3 loop spans 17 amino acids. CDR3 nucleotides: TGCGCCAGCAGCTTGTCGATAAGGGGGACTAGCACAGATACGCAGTATTTT. The encoded protein is CASSLSIRGTSTDTQYF.